A single sample is the source of the 15 T cell receptor beta chains below, sequenced in a study of T cell responses to AZD1222 COVID-19 vaccine. The protocol was immunoSEQ multiplex PCR, while the TCRdb copy is restricted to in-frame clones and leaves out a portion. The sample carries roughly 80,000 clones, roughly 85% recorded once. The source was peripheral blood, collected on day 0 of AZD1222 vaccination. The source of these receptors is an adult in good health.

The rearrangement links TRBV10-3 to TRBJ2-7; D is possibly TRBD2 (6 bases). CDR3 size: 15 residues. V was cut by 3 bases and J by 7 bases, with 19 bases left in between. CDR1 ENHRY and CDR2 SYGVKD come from the germline V gene. CDR3: CAISDTGVESGEQYF. The CDR3 nucleotides are TGTGCCATCAGTGATACGGGGGTAGAATCGGGGGAGCAGTACTTC.

DNA for the CDR3: TGTGCCAGCAGTAACCGAAAACAGGGGTTGGGCAATCAGCCCCAGCATTTT. It specifies CASSNRKQGLGNQPQHF. The V and J genes are TRBV27 and TRBJ1-5, with 7 bases aligning to TRBD1. This CDR3 contains 17 residues. Germline values: CDR1 MNHEY, CDR2 SMNVEV (reference sequence). The J segment lost 2 bases and the V segment lost 5 bases, leaving 12 bases of the junction unmatched.

The V and J genes are TRBV21-1 and TRBJ2-1; the table's TRBD2 call for D was not verified on the DNA. TRBV21-1 is a listed pseudogene. The CDR3 contains 18 residues. CDR3 region: CASSNHVGGGESYNEQFF. CDR3 nucleotides: TGTGCCAGCAGCAACCACGTAGGTGGCGGGGAATCCTACAATGAGCAGTTCTTC.

The chain employs TRBV3-1 (or the pseudogene TRBV3-2) and TRBJ1-1; TRBD1 agrees at 8 bases. The CDR3 runs to 13 residues. The V and J ends lost 4 bases and 5 bases, in that order; junction bases with no gene match: 3. Germline loops: CDR1 LGHDT, CDR2 YNNKEL (reference sequence). CDR3 sequence reads: CASSPRTGTEAFF. CDR3 DNA: TGTGCCAGCAGCCCCAGGACAGGGACTGAAGCTTTCTTT.

V gene TRBV10-2 combines with J gene TRBJ2-2, with 10 nucleotides matching TRBD2. The CDR3 is 17 residues long. V lost 4 bases, J lost 0 bases, and 5 bases stayed unmatched. The germline gives CDR1 WSHSY, CDR2 SAAADI. CDR3 loop: CASSGGSGRSNTGELFF. In nucleotides, the CDR3 is TGCGCCAGCAGTGGCGGTAGCGGGAGGTCGAACACCGGGGAGCTGTTTTTT.

The chain uses TRBV7-2 and TRBJ2-2; perhaps TRBD2 as D (6 bases). Trimming cost V 11 bases and J 2 bases, with 12 bases left between them. Germline CDR1 reads SGHTA; CDR2 reads FQGNSA. The CDR3 is 13 amino acids. This CDR3 reads CAGGLSNTGELFF. The CDR3, as DNA: TGTGCCGGGGGACTGTCAAACACCGGGGAGCTGTTTTTT.

J is TRBJ1-5 and V is TRBV5-4; a possible D gene is TRBD1 (5 bases). CDR1 and CDR2 (germline): SGHNT, YYREEE (reference sequence). The CDR3 length is 13 residues. With 7 bases removed from V and 3 bases from J, the gap between germline ends came to 11 bases. The CDR3 here is CASGSGVNQPQHF. The CDR3 region has the DNA TGTGCCAGCGGTTCGGGGGTCAATCAGCCCCAGCATTTT.

The gene calls are TRBV11-2 and TRBJ1-5; D might be TRBD1 (5 bases). Germline loops: CDR1 SGHAT, CDR2 FQNNGV. The CDR3 contains 15 residues. The germline V and J ends were trimmed by 5 bases and 5 bases, with 16 bases remaining between them. Here the CDR3 DNA reads TGTGCCAGCAGCCACCACGGCAGGGACGATCAGCCCCAGCATTTT. This encodes CASSHHGRDDQPQHF. The full variable domain, its missing parts supplied by reference TRBV11-2 and TRBJ1-5, is EAGVAQSPRYKIIEKRQSVAFWCNPISGHATLYWYQQILGQGPKLLIQFQNNGVVDDSQLPKDRFSAERLKGVDSTLKIQPAKLEDSAVYLCASSHHGRDDQPQHFGDGTRLSIL.

This clone was observed a single time. The chain joins TRBV11-2 to TRBJ1-3; no reliable D call. Trimming shortened V by 4 bases and J by 4 bases, and 20 bases separated the two germline ends. This CDR3 has 17 residues. Germline V gene lookup returns CDR1 SGHAT and CDR2 FQNNGV. CDR3 loop: CASSSTDGGVRGNTIYF. CDR3 DNA sequence: TGTGCCAGCAGCTCGACCGACGGTGGGGTGCGCGGAAACACCATATATTTT.

J is TRBJ2-7 and V is TRBV5-1; no reliable D call. Trimming left V 0 bases short and J 3 bases short, with 10 bases between. The germline CDR1 and CDR2 sequences are SGHRS and YFSETQ. This CDR3 is built from 14 residues. The CDR3 region has the DNA TGCGCCAGCAGCTTGGAGGGTTCGGGCTACGAGCAGTACTTC. Its protein product is CASSLEGSGYEQYF.

Points on this clone: Other DNA variants within this sample encode the same CDR3. The chain couples TRBV5-1 to TRBJ2-7, with 8 bases that match TRBD2. The CDR3 loop spans 13 amino acids. With 0 bases clipped from V and 6 bases from J, the junction kept 2 bases outside the gene matches. Looked up from germline, CDR1 is SGHRS and CDR2 is YFSETQ. CDR3 coding DNA: TGCGCCAGCAGCTTGGGTCGGGGGGGCGAGCAGTACTTC. Translated, it gives CASSLGRGGEQYF.

V gene TRBV19 combines with J gene TRBJ1-5; D possibly corresponds to TRBD1 (5 bases). V was trimmed by 5 bases and J by 5 bases, leaving 16 bases between them. There are 15 residues in the CDR3. Germline V CDR1 and CDR2: LNHDA, SQIVND (reference sequence). Here the CDR3 DNA reads TGTGCCAGTAGTTTCGAAGGGGAGGTCGATCAGCCCCAGCATTTT. This encodes CASSFEGEVDQPQHF.

The chain uses TRBV5-1 and TRBJ1-1; D may be TRBD1 (5 bases). This CDR3 contains 14 residues. V gave up 1 base and J gave up 7 bases, with 14 bases separating them. Looked up from germline, CDR1 is SGHRS and CDR2 is YFSETQ. CDR3 loop: CASSLRGDQVEAFF. The CDR3 bases are TGCGCCAGCAGCTTGCGGGGGGATCAAGTTGAAGCTTTCTTT. Full variable domain (remainder filled in from reference TRBV5-1 and TRBJ1-1): KAGVTQTPRYLIKTRGQQVTLSCSPISGHRSVSWYQQTPGQGLQFLFEYFSETQRNKGNFPGRFSGRQFSNSRSEMNVSTLELGDSALYLCASSLRGDQVEAFFGQGTRLTVV.

This chain links TRBV9 with TRBJ1-2, with 12 bases fitting TRBD1. This CDR3 has 17 amino acids. The germline gives CDR1 SGDLS, CDR2 YYNGEE. With V trimmed by 2 bases and J by 7 bases, 12 bases remained unmatched. CDR3 region: CASSVTGTGGAVGGYTF. The DNA for the CDR3 is TGTGCCAGCAGCGTCACCGGGACAGGGGGCGCGGTGGGTGGCTACACCTTC.

This chain uses TRBV3-1 (or the pseudogene TRBV3-2) with TRBJ2-3, with D maybe TRBD2 (6 bases). CDR1 and CDR2 (germline): LGHDT, YNNKEL (reference sequence). The length of the CDR3 is 14 residues. The V and J ends lost 1 base and 3 bases respectively, with 8 bases between them. The CDR3 nucleotides read TGTGCCAGCAGCCAAGGGAGGGTGACAGATACGCAGTATTTT. Protein: CASSQGRVTDTQYF.